Below are 18 T cell receptor beta chains sequenced from a single sample in a study of shared clonotypes between healthy human individuals. Repertoires were generated with immunoSEQ multiplex PCR, while TCRdb's copy carries only in-frame clones and drops some. The data hold 600,000 to 700,000 clones, with approximately 73% observed a single time. What was sequenced was memory CD4+ T cells sorted from blood. Subset noted: CD45RA-negative fraction. These receptor sequences come from a woman in her 30s in good health.

The V gene is TRBV6-1, the J gene TRBJ1-1; tentatively, D is TRBD1 (5 bases). V was pared by 3 bases and J by 0 bases, with 8 bases between. This CDR3 comprises 14 residues. Germline V gives CDR1 MNHNS, CDR2 SASEGT. The CDR3 sequence: CASSEEGMNTEAFF. The CDR3 DNA follows: TGTGCCAGCAGTGAGGAGGGGATGAACACTGAAGCTTTCTTT.

The V and J genes are TRBV9 and TRBJ2-2, with D maybe TRBD2 (6 bases). Germline V gene lookup returns CDR1 SGDLS and CDR2 YYNGEE. This CDR3 has 17 amino acids. Trimming cost V 3 bases and J 0 bases, with 15 bases left between them. CDR3 DNA: TGTGCCAGCAGCGGAAAGGGACTCCCGGCGAACACCGGGGAGCTGTTTTTT. Its protein product is CASSGKGLPANTGELFF.

The rearrangement uses TRBV11-2 and TRBJ2-7; D unresolved. The V end was cut by 5 bases, the J end by 1 base, with 9 bases between. Germline V CDR1 and CDR2: SGHAT, FQNNGV. The CDR3 runs to 13 residues. CDR3 in DNA: TGTGCCAGCAGCCCCTGGGGATCCTACGAGCAGTACTTC. It codes for CASSPWGSYEQYF.

This clone was detected only once. V and J are TRBV7-6 and TRBJ1-2, with D unresolved. V was shortened by 2 bases and J by 1 base, with 8 bases between the two germline ends. The CDR3 consists of 14 residues. Germline V CDR1 and CDR2: SGHVS, FNYEAQ. CDR3 sequence: CASSLQRDNYGYTF. The DNA for the CDR3 is TGTGCCAGCAGCTTACAGAGAGATAACTATGGCTACACCTTC.

This sequence joins TRBV25-1 and TRBJ2-6; no firm D call. Deletions cut 4 bases from V and 0 bases from J, with 7 bases between. Germline CDR1 reads MGHDK; CDR2 reads SYGVNS. This CDR3 comprises 15 residues. In DNA, the CDR3 is TGTGCCAGCAGTGTAACCCACTCTGGGGCCAACGTCCTGACTTTC. Translation gives CASSVTHSGANVLTF.

The chain recombines TRBV19 with TRBJ1-1, with D possibly TRBD1 on 6 matching bases. Per the germline V gene, CDR1 is LNHDA and CDR2 is SQIVND (reference sequence). Trimming removed 4 bases from V and 5 bases from J, with 14 bases in between. This CDR3 is 14 amino acids long. Here the CDR3 DNA reads TGTGCCAGTAGTAACAGGGATTGGGGTACTGAAGCTTTCTTT. Translation gives CASSNRDWGTEAFF.

Note on this clone: Other nucleotide sequences in the sample specify the same CDR3. J is TRBJ1-5 and V is TRBV18; D is unclear. Trimming removed 3 bases at V and 5 bases at J, with 8 bases between. The CDR3 runs 13 residues. Germline-derived CDR1 and CDR2 are KGHSH and LQKENI. For the CDR3, the DNA is TGTGCCAGCTCACCGGGGAGGGATCAGCCCCAGCATTTT. As protein: CASSPGRDQPQHF.

As to this clone: A read error may explain this, as a much larger clone is one base away. The genes are TRBV5-4 and TRBJ2-2; the match to TRBD1 covers 9 bases. Unmatched junction bases numbered 3, after V lost 4 bases and J lost 5 bases. The CDR3 has 14 amino acids. Per the germline V gene, CDR1 is SGHNT and CDR2 is YYREEE (reference sequence). Here the CDR3 reads CASSRDRETGELFF. In DNA, the CDR3 is TGTGCCAGCAGCCGGGACAGGGAGACCGGGGAGCTGTTTTTT.

The rearrangement uses TRBV2 and TRBJ2-2; 8 positions agree with TRBD1. The CDR3 extends over 14 amino acids. The germline CDR1 and CDR2 sequences are SNHLY and FYNNEI. V dropped 7 bases and J dropped 7; count of bases not matched to a gene: 8. The CDR3 here is CASTYQGAVGELFF. DNA of the CDR3: TGTGCCAGCACTTACCAGGGGGCAGTCGGGGAGCTGTTTTTT.

The chain employs TRBV25-1 and TRBJ1-1, with TRBD1 matching over 9 bases. Germline V gene lookup returns CDR1 MGHDK and CDR2 SYGVNS. After removal of 1 base from V and 5 bases from J, the junction contained 8 bases not matched to a gene. The CDR3 runs to 16 residues. CDR3 amino acids: CASSELTGQGWTEAFF. DNA for the CDR3: TGTGCCAGCAGTGAATTAACGGGACAGGGATGGACTGAAGCTTTCTTT.

The chain couples TRBV2 to TRBJ1-2; D not certain. The V gene lost 4 bases and the J gene lost 4 bases, with 10 bases spanning the gap. Germline CDR1 SNHLY, CDR2 FYNNEI. The CDR3 runs to 13 residues. The CDR3 DNA reads TGTGCCAGCAGTGGGACGGCGGCCTATGGCTACACCTTC. Protein product: CASSGTAAYGYTF. Full variable domain (missing parts from reference TRBV2 and TRBJ1-2): EPEVTQTPSHQVTQMGQEVILRCVPISNHLYFYWYRQILGQKVEFLVSFYNNEISEKSEIFDDQFSVERPDGSNFTLKIRSTKLEDSAMYFCASSGTAAYGYTFGSGTRLTVV.

V usage is TRBV7-8 and J usage is TRBJ2-3; the match to TRBD2 covers 9 bases. Germline V gene lookup returns CDR1 SGHVS and CDR2 FQNEAQ. V was clipped by 5 bases and J by 5 bases; unmatched bases: 14. The CDR3 covers 17 residues. In nucleotides, the CDR3 is TGTGCCAGCAGCCAAGAGGTGGCGGGAGGGCTTGGAGATACGCAGTATTTT. Encoded protein: CASSQEVAGGLGDTQYF.

The chain couples TRBV28 to TRBJ2-7, with 7 bases that match TRBD2. The V and J ends lost 5 bases and 4 bases, in that order; junction bases with no gene match: 5. Germline V gene sequence: CDR1 MDHEN, CDR2 SYDVKM. The length of the CDR3 is 13 residues. CDR3 nucleotide sequence: TGTGCCAGCAGTCCCGGGACTAAGTACGAGCAGTACTTC. Its protein product is CASSPGTKYEQYF.

The V call is TRBV19, the J call TRBJ2-7; 8 bases line up with TRBD2. V was clipped by 5 bases and J by 2 bases; unmatched bases: 8. The CDR3 sequence is 15 residues long. Germline V gene data show CDR1 as LNHDA and CDR2 as SQIVND (reference sequence). The CDR3 here is CASSPETSGAYEQYF. The CDR3 region has the DNA TGTGCCAGTAGTCCGGAAACTAGCGGTGCCTACGAGCAGTACTTC.

V is TRBV5-4 and J is TRBJ2-7; no clear D. The germline V gene has CDR1 SGHNT and CDR2 YYREEE (reference sequence). This CDR3 comprises 15 residues. Trimming cost V 0 bases and J 0 bases, with 10 bases left between them. CDR3 nucleotide sequence: TGTGCCAGCAGCTTGGGGCGGACCAGCTCCTACGAGCAGTACTTC. Amino acid sequence: CASSLGRTSSYEQYF.

V and J are TRBV2 and TRBJ2-5, with unresolved D. The CDR3 spans 14 residues. Germline V CDR1 and CDR2: SNHLY, FYNNEI. V was shortened by 3 bases and J by 2 bases, with 10 bases between the two germline ends. In nucleotides, the CDR3 is TGTGCCAGCAGTGAGGTGGAGATACAAGAGACCCAGTACTTC. This translates into CASSEVEIQETQYF.

This chain joins TRBV10-3 and TRBJ1-5; 8 bases are shared with TRBD1. V dropped 4 bases and J dropped 3; count of bases not matched to a gene: 17. The CDR3 sequence is 19 residues long. The germline V gene encodes CDR1 ENHRY and CDR2 SYGVKD. The CDR3 DNA follows: TGTGCCATCAGTGCCCAGGGGGCTTCCTCTTTAAGTACCAATCAGCCCCAGCATTTT. Amino acids: CAISAQGASSLSTNQPQHF.

CDR3 sequence: CASRFSFGDQPQHF. CDR3 bases: TGCGCCAGCAGGTTTTCTTTTGGTGATCAGCCCCAGCATTTT. The genes are TRBV5-1 and TRBJ1-5; D is undetermined. This CDR3 is 14 amino acids long. With 5 bases removed from V and 5 bases from J, the gap between germline ends came to 14 bases. Germline V lookup: CDR1 SGHRS, CDR2 YFSETQ.